Shown below are 28 T cell receptor beta chains from a single sample sequenced in a study of beta chain features in type 1 diabetes. The investigators reverse transcribed all of the isolated RNA, so they sequenced expressed TCRB transcripts. Measured with immunoSEQ multiplex PCR; TCRdb has only the in-frame clones, and not every one. In the table there are about 230,000 clones, around 10% of which are singletons. The sample comprised naive CD4+ T cells from blood. The receptor source for this set is a woman aged 18-29 years in good health.

This clone has more than one count but fewer than ten. This rearrangement joins TRBV9 to TRBJ1-3; D call uncertain. Germline V gives CDR1 SGDLS, CDR2 YYNGEE. V gave up 3 bases and J gave up 8 bases, with 21 bases separating them. This CDR3 contains 16 residues. CDR3 DNA sequence: TGTGCCAGCAGCGCCCAATCAACGGGAGCCGGGTACACCATATATTTT. Its protein product is CASSAQSTGAGYTIYF. The whole variable domain, remainder taken from reference TRBV9 and TRBJ1-3, is DSGVTQTPKHLITATGQRVTLRCSPRSGDLSVYWYQQSLDQGLQFLIQYYNGEERAKGNILERFSAQQFPDLHSELNLSSLELGDSALYFCASSAQSTGAGYTIYFGEGSWLTVV.

This clone was detected only a few times. The chain links TRBV9 to TRBJ2-1, with D possibly being TRBD2 (6 bases). The CDR3 runs to 16 residues. The V gene's germline CDR1 is SGDLS and CDR2 YYNGEE. V lost 0 bases and J 2 bases, leaving 12 bases between the germline ends. This chain's CDR3 is CASSVEVGGTYNEQFF. The CDR3 DNA reads as TGTGCCAGCAGCGTAGAGGTGGGAGGAACCTACAATGAGCAGTTCTTC.

In its sample, this clone was seen many times. V and J are TRBV28 and TRBJ2-1; no clear D gene. The germline V gene encodes CDR1 MDHEN and CDR2 SYDVKM. V was clipped by 5 bases and J by 8 bases, with 10 bases between them. CDR3 length: 12 amino acids. CDR3: CASSERFDEQFF. In nucleotides, the CDR3 is TGTGCCAGCAGTGAGAGGTTCGATGAGCAGTTCTTC.

This clone has a handful of counts. The CDR3 here is CAGTLNTEAFF. The CDR3 coding sequence is TGTGCCGGGACATTGAACACTGAAGCTTTCTTT. The chain carries TRBV30 and TRBJ1-1, with a tentative D call TRBD1 (6 bases). The germline gives CDR1 GTSNPN, CDR2 SVGIG (reference sequence). The CDR3 is 11 amino acids. The V and J ends lost 8 bases and 0 bases respectively, with 7 bases between them.

The chain employs TRBV5-6 and TRBJ2-7, with 13 bases identical to TRBD2. This CDR3 has 15 residues. V was clipped by 2 bases and J by 6 bases; unmatched bases: 5. Germline assignment: CDR1 SGHDT and CDR2 YYEEEE. The CDR3 loop is CASSLLAGGHLEQYF. The CDR3, as DNA: TGTGCCAGCAGCTTACTAGCGGGGGGGCATCTCGAGCAGTACTTC.

In its sample, this clone was seen a few times. V usage is TRBV2 and J usage is TRBJ1-2; no firm D call. Between the trimmed V and J ends, which lost 8 bases and 6 bases, there was a span of 19 bases. From germline, CDR1 is SNHLY and CDR2 FYNNEI. The CDR3 extends over 14 amino acids. The CDR3 region has the DNA TGTGCCAGCCAGCTAACGGTAGGAAGCGATGGCTACACCTTC. Its protein product is CASQLTVGSDGYTF.

Here the CDR3 DNA reads TGCGCCAGCAGCCAAGAGGAATACAGGGCGAACGTAGGTGAAAAACTGTTTTTT. It encodes CASSQEEYRANVGEKLFF. The chain has TRBV4-1 and TRBJ1-4, with D maybe TRBD1 (6 bases). This CDR3 is built from 18 residues. Trimming took off 0 bases at V and 7 bases at J, with 21 bases between the two ends. In germline, CDR1 is MGHRA, CDR2 YSYEKL.

This chain connects TRBV5-8 to TRBJ1-5; 10 nucleotides line up with TRBD1. J gave up 7 bases and V 3 bases, and 7 bases lay outside the gene matches. Germline CDR1 is SGHTS and CDR2 is YDEGEE. CDR3 length equals 15 residues. The CDR3 reads CASSSGTGEGQPQHF. In nucleotides, the CDR3 is TGTGCCAGCAGCTCCGGGACAGGGGAAGGGCAGCCCCAGCATTTT.

The rearrangement links TRBV5-4 to TRBJ1-1, with TRBD1 matching 7 bases. CDR1 is SGHNT and CDR2 is YYREEE in the germline V gene (reference sequence). With V trimmed by 4 bases and J by 0 bases, 9 bases remained unmatched. This CDR3 region has 16 residues. CDR3 bases: TGTGCCAGCAGCCTGGGACAGCCGCTAATGAACACTGAAGCTTTCTTT. Translating it yields CASSLGQPLMNTEAFF.

This clone was seen a handful of times. V gene TRBV5-4 combines with J gene TRBJ1-4, with 7 nucleotides matching TRBD1. Trimming cost V 4 bases and J 0 bases; bases outside gene matches: 9. Germline values: CDR1 SGHNT, CDR2 YYREEE (reference sequence). This CDR3 is 17 amino acids long. As DNA, the CDR3 is TGTGCCAGCAGCACTCGACAGGGAGAGGCAACTAATGAAAAACTGTTTTTT. Its translation: CASSTRQGEATNEKLFF.

The V call is TRBV13, the J call TRBJ2-7; tentatively, D is TRBD2 (6 bases). V was shortened by 5 bases and J by 0 bases, with 11 bases between the two germline ends. Germline assignment: CDR1 PRHDT and CDR2 FYEKMQ (reference sequence). The CDR3 runs 14 residues. The CDR3: CASSRSGISYEQYF. The CDR3 nucleotides read TGTGCCAGCAGCCGTAGCGGAATCTCCTACGAGCAGTACTTC.

As to this clone: In the same sample, other DNA sequences code for this CDR3. This chain connects TRBV5-1 to TRBJ2-3; maybe TRBD1 (5 bases). The CDR3 has 14 amino acids. The germline V gene encodes CDR1 SGHRS and CDR2 YFSETQ. Trimming removed 0 bases at V and 2 bases at J, with 7 bases between. This CDR3 is CASSLAGATDTQYF. The CDR3 DNA reads TGCGCCAGCAGCTTGGCTGGGGCCACAGATACGCAGTATTTT.

The chain employs TRBV7-9 and TRBJ2-1, with 9 bases aligning to TRBD2. Germline V gives CDR1 SEHNR, CDR2 FQNEAQ (reference sequence). The CDR3 length is 15 residues. The ends lost 2 bases at V and 3 bases at J; junction bases unmatched: 2. CDR3 coding DNA: TGTGCCAGCAGCTTAAGCGGGAGGAACTACAATGAGCAGTTCTTC. It yields the protein CASSLSGRNYNEQFF.

The table lists this clone with a few counts. The rearrangement links TRBV28 to TRBJ1-2; D is uncertain. V lost 6 bases, J lost 3 bases, and 5 bases lay in between. The CDR3 has 11 amino acids. Germline CDR1 MDHEN, CDR2 SYDVKM. The CDR3 DNA follows: TGTGCCAGCAGCCCGGACTATGGCTACACCTTC. It encodes CASSPDYGYTF.

This clone was counted at least ten times. The chain uses TRBV7-9 and TRBJ2-3, with 12 bases fitting TRBD1. Germline V gene data show CDR1 as SEHNR and CDR2 as FQNEAQ (reference sequence). The junction had 9 bases not matched to a gene; V was cut back by 5 bases and J by 6 bases. The CDR3 extends over 16 amino acids. CDR3 in amino acids: CASSPGTGGVRDTQYF. The CDR3, as DNA: TGTGCCAGCAGCCCAGGGACAGGGGGCGTCCGGGATACGCAGTATTTT.

This clone was found a few times. The chain employs TRBV6-1 and TRBJ1-1; 8 nucleotides align to TRBD1. The V gene's germline CDR1 is MNHNS and CDR2 SASEGT. CDR3 length: 15 residues. V was pared by 6 bases and J by 0 bases, with 6 bases of the junction left unmatched. In DNA form, the CDR3 reads TGTGCCAGCAGGCAGGGACAGGTCATGAACACTGAAGCTTTCTTT. Its protein product is CASRQGQVMNTEAFF.

In this sample, this clone turned up a few times. This chain joins TRBV6-6 and TRBJ2-1, with 7 bases fitting TRBD1. The V and J ends lost 2 bases and 2 bases, in that order; junction bases with no gene match: 3. Per germline, CDR1 MNHNY and CDR2 SVGAGI (reference sequence). The CDR3 consists of 15 residues. The CDR3 DNA reads TGTGCCAGCAGTTACGGCCAGGGGGCCTACAATGAGCAGTTCTTC. Protein: CASSYGQGAYNEQFF.

This clone was picked up a small number of times. The chain links TRBV2 to TRBJ2-7; 11 bases fit TRBD2. Germline-derived CDR1 and CDR2 are SNHLY and FYNNEI. The V and J ends lost 3 bases and 2 bases, in that order; junction bases with no gene match: 6. The CDR3 spans 16 residues. In nucleotides, the CDR3 is TGTGCCAGCAGTGATCCGGGACTAGCGGCACCCTACGAGCAGTACTTC. Protein sequence: CASSDPGLAAPYEQYF.

In this sample, this clone turned up a few times. The gene calls are TRBV18 and TRBJ2-1, with D possibly being TRBD2 (6 bases). CDR1 is KGHSH and CDR2 is LQKENI in the germline V gene. The CDR3 covers 17 residues. V was pared by 0 bases and J by 1 base, with 13 bases between. CDR3 loop: CASSPPRRDSSYNEQFF. In nucleotides, the CDR3 is TGTGCCAGCTCACCACCGAGGCGGGATAGTTCCTACAATGAGCAGTTCTTC. The whole variable domain, remainder taken from reference TRBV18 and TRBJ2-1, is NAGVMQNPRHLVRRRGQEARLRCSPMKGHSHVYWYRQLPEEGLKFMVYLQKENIIDESGMPKERFSAEFPKEGPSILRIQQVVRGDSAAYFCASSPPRRDSSYNEQFFGPGTRLTVL.

This clone was found many times. This chain joins TRBV18 and TRBJ2-6; D call uncertain. The CDR3 consists of 18 residues. V dropped 2 bases and J dropped 3 bases, with 17 bases sitting between them. Looked up from germline, CDR1 is KGHSH and CDR2 is LQKENI. The CDR3 DNA reads as TGTGCCAGCTCACCAGTTTTTCGACTGGCTCATGGGGCCAACGTCCTGACTTTC. Translating it yields CASSPVFRLAHGANVLTF.

DNA of the CDR3: TGTGCCAGCAACAGGGACAGGGGAGGCTATAGCAATCAGCCCCAGCATTTT. Its protein is CASNRDRGGYSNQPQHF. This rearrangement joins TRBV28 to TRBJ1-5, with TRBD1 identical over 10 bases. Trimming at V came to 7 bases and at J to 0 bases, leaving 9 bases not matched to a gene. CDR1 and CDR2 (germline): MDHEN, SYDVKM. The CDR3 sequence is 17 residues long.

The DNA for the CDR3 is TGTGCCTGGAGTGTTGGGGTCAGGGTAATTGGTAGCAATCAGCCCCAGCATTTT. This gives the protein CAWSVGVRVIGSNQPQHF. V is TRBV30 and J is TRBJ1-5; the D gene is possibly TRBD1 (5 bases). V lost 0 bases, J lost 0 bases, and 18 bases lay in between. Germline V gene sequence: CDR1 GTSNPN, CDR2 SVGIG (reference sequence). The CDR3 extends over 18 amino acids. The full variable domain, with the rest looked up from reference TRBV30 and TRBJ1-5, is SQTIHQWPATLVQPVGSPLSLECTVEGTSNPNLYWYRQAAGRGLQLLFYSVGIGQISSEVPQNLSASRPQDRQFILSSKKLLLSDSGFYLCAWSVGVRVIGSNQPQHFGDGTRLSIL.

This clone was seen more than once but under ten times. CDR3 bases: TGCGCCAGCTCAACAGGCTGGGGGAACACCGGGGAGCTGTTTTTT. Its protein is CASSTGWGNTGELFF. The genes are TRBV5-1 and TRBJ2-2; possibly TRBD1 for D (5 bases). The CDR3 length is 15 residues. V was shortened by 7 bases and J by 1 base, with 14 bases between the two germline ends. Germline loops: CDR1 SGHRS, CDR2 YFSETQ.

The J gene is TRBJ2-1, the V gene TRBV5-1, with TRBD2 matching over 9 bases. Germline V CDR1 and CDR2: SGHRS, YFSETQ. CDR3 length: 15 amino acids. V shed 1 base, J shed 5 bases, and the junction held 4 bases outside the gene matches. CDR3 protein: CASSLPSGVNNEQFF. CDR3 sequence (DNA): TGCGCCAGCAGCTTGCCTAGCGGGGTTAACAATGAGCAGTTCTTC.

The table lists this clone with a few counts. This chain uses TRBV19 with TRBJ2-7; 12 positions agree with TRBD1. In germline, CDR1 is LNHDA, CDR2 SQIVND (reference sequence). This CDR3 has 15 amino acids. V shed 3 bases, J shed 2 bases, and the junction held 2 bases outside the gene matches. The CDR3 DNA reads as TGTGCCAGTAGTATCCGGGACAGGGGGCCCTACGAGCAGTACTTC. It is translated as CASSIRDRGPYEQYF.

This clone has only a few counts. This chain joins TRBV4-1 and TRBJ2-1; TRBD2 matches 11 bases. The CDR3 is 17 residues long. Germline V gene lookup returns CDR1 MGHRA and CDR2 YSYEKL. Trimming cost V 1 base and J 9 bases; bases outside gene matches: 11. The CDR3: CASSQGLAGGPSREQFF. CDR3 DNA sequence: TGCGCCAGCAGCCAAGGATTAGCGGGAGGGCCTTCTCGTGAGCAGTTCTTC.

V and J are TRBV7-9 and TRBJ2-1, with 9 bases that match TRBD2. V was pared by 4 bases and J by 3 bases, with 7 bases of the junction left unmatched. The CDR3 is 16 residues long. From germline, CDR1 is SEHNR and CDR2 FQNEAQ (reference sequence). CDR3: CASSWLGLAIYNEQFF. CDR3 nucleotide sequence: TGTGCCAGCAGCTGGCTTGGACTAGCGATCTACAATGAGCAGTTCTTC.

This clone was seen only a few times. The chain employs TRBV18 and TRBJ2-5; 10 bases are shared with TRBD1. The germline gives CDR1 KGHSH, CDR2 LQKENI. J gave up 5 bases and V 3 bases, and 6 bases lay outside the gene matches. The CDR3 spans 15 residues. CDR3 sequence reads: CASSPQTGGAETQYF. The CDR3 nucleotides read TGTGCCAGCTCACCTCAGACAGGGGGCGCGGAGACCCAGTACTTC.